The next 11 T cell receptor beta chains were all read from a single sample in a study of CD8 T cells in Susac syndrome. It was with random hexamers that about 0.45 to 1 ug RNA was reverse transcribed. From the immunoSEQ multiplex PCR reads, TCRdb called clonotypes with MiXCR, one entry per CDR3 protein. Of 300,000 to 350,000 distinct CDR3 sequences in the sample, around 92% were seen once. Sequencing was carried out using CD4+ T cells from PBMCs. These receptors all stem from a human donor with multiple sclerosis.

The CDR3 DNA reads as TGCAGTGCTAGTGGAGGGACTAGGGGCTACGAGCAGTACTTC. It is translated as CSASGGTRGYEQYF. V gene TRBV20-1 combines with J gene TRBJ2-7; 8 nucleotides agree with TRBD2. CDR1 and CDR2 from the germline V gene are DFQATT and SNEGSKA (reference sequence). The V segment lost 3 bases and the J segment 3 bases; nucleotides outside the gene matches: 7. The CDR3 loop spans 14 amino acids.

The CDR3 DNA sequence: TGCAGTGCGATACGACAGGGGTCCCCAGATACGCAGTATTTT. This codes for CSAIRQGSPDTQYF. The V call is TRBV20-1, the J call TRBJ2-3, with 8 bases that match TRBD1. The CDR3 has 14 amino acids. J lost 4 bases, V lost 6 bases, and 9 bases had no gene match. Germline CDR1 and CDR2: DFQATT and SNEGSKA (reference sequence).

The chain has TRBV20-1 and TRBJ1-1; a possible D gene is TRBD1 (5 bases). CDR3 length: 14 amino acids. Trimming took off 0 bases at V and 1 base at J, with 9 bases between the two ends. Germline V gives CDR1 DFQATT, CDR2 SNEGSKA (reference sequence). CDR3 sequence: CSARDPTGNTEAFF. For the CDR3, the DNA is TGCAGTGCTAGAGATCCCACAGGGAACACTGAAGCTTTCTTT.

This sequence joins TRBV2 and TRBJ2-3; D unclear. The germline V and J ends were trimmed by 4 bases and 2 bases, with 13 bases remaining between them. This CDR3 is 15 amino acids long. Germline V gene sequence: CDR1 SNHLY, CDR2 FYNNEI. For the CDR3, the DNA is TGTGCCAGCAGTGCGCCACATCCTCTCACAGATACGCAGTATTTT. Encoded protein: CASSAPHPLTDTQYF.

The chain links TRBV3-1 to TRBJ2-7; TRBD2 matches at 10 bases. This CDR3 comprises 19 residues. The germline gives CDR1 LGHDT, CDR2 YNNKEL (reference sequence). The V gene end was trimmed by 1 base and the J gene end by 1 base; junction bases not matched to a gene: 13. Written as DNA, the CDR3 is TGTGCCAGCAGCCAAGGGACTAGCGGTCCCAACCCCTTTTCCTACGAGCAGTACTTC. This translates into CASSQGTSGPNPFSYEQYF.

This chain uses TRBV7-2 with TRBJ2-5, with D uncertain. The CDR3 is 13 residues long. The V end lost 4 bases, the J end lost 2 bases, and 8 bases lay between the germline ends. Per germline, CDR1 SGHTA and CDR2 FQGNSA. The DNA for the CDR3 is TGTGCCAGCAGCTACTCGAGGCAAGAGACCCAGTACTTC. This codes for CASSYSRQETQYF.

In DNA, the CDR3 is TGCGCCAGCAGCTCCGGGACAGGGTACGAGCAGTACTTC. This codes for CASSSGTGYEQYF. The rearrangement joins TRBV5-1 to TRBJ2-7; 9 positions agree with TRBD1. V trimming: 3 bases; J trimming: 4 bases; junction bases outside the gene matches: 2. The CDR3 has 13 amino acids. Germline V lookup: CDR1 SGHRS, CDR2 YFSETQ.

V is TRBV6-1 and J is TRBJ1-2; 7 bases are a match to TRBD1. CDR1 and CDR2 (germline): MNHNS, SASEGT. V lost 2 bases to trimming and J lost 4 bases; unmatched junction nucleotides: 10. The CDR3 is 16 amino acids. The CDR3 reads CASSEIGQGVAYGYTF. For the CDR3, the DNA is TGTGCCAGCAGTGAAATCGGTCAGGGGGTAGCCTATGGCTACACCTTC.

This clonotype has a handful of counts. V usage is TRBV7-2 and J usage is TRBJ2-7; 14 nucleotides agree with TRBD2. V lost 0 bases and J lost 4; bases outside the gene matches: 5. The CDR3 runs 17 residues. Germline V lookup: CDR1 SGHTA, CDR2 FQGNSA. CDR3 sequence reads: CASSLAGTSGSQYEQYF. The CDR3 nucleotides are TGTGCCAGCAGCTTAGCTGGGACTAGCGGGAGTCAATACGAGCAGTACTTC.

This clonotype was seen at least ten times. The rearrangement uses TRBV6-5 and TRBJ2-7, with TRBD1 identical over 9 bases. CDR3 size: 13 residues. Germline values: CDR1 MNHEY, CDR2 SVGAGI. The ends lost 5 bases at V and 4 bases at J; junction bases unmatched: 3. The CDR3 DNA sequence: TGTGCCAGCAGTCGGGACAGGGCTTACGAGCAGTACTTC. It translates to CASSRDRAYEQYF.

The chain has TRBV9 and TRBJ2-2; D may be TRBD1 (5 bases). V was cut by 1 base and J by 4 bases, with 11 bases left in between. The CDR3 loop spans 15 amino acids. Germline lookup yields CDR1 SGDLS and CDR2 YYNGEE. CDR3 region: CASSVQGLGTGELFF. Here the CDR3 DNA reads TGTGCCAGCAGCGTACAGGGATTAGGCACCGGGGAGCTGTTTTTT. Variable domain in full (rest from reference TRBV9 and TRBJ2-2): DSGVTQTPKHLITATGQRVTLRCSPRSGDLSVYWYQQSLDQGLQFLIQYYNGEERAKGNILERFSAQQFPDLHSELNLSSLELGDSALYFCASSVQGLGTGELFFGEGSRLTVL.